This TCR beta chain emerged from a study of tumor-infiltrating lymphocytes in primary liver carcinoma. About the research overall: Ages ranged from 30 to 69, with HCC or mixed HCC-cholangiocarcinoma. Stage T1-T3 N0M0 and a size of 4.2 to 10 cm characterized the tumors.

Extraction also yielded germline DNA, while blood RNA was obtained from unsorted whole blood. Before the operation took place, roughly 3.6 milliliters of peripheral blood were collected. The germline CDR1 and CDR2 sequences are SGHKS and YYEKEE (reference sequence). This CDR3 region has 15 residues. V gave up 0 bases and J gave up 1 base, with 10 bases separating them. For this clonotype: What it recognizes is unknown.

From 500 ng of total RNA, TCR beta-specific cDNA was reverse-transcribed using a constant-region primer. ARM-PCR, slightly modified, supplied the TCR beta libraries through three nested multiplex PCR rounds. PCR rounds one and two used TRBV1-TRBV30 forward primers with a C-beta reverse primer for around 9 cycles each. TCRdb independently ran MiXCR on the multiplex PCR reads; one entry per CDR3 protein. This sample has 300,000 to 400,000 distinct CDR3 sequences; less than 65% occur once, and the top ten carry about 6.5%. General study results and limits: A significantly higher top-250-clone fraction was recorded for tumors than for blood (p = 0.039).

The TCR originated in a man aged 40-49 years with primary liver carcinoma and hepatitis B virus infection. The V and J genes are TRBV5-5 and TRBJ1-1; D is ambiguous. The sequencing input was peripheral blood. The CDR3 DNA reads TGTGCCAGCAGCTTGGTGCGCAGCCGGAACACTGAAGCTTTCTTT. This translates into CASSLVRSRNTEAFF.